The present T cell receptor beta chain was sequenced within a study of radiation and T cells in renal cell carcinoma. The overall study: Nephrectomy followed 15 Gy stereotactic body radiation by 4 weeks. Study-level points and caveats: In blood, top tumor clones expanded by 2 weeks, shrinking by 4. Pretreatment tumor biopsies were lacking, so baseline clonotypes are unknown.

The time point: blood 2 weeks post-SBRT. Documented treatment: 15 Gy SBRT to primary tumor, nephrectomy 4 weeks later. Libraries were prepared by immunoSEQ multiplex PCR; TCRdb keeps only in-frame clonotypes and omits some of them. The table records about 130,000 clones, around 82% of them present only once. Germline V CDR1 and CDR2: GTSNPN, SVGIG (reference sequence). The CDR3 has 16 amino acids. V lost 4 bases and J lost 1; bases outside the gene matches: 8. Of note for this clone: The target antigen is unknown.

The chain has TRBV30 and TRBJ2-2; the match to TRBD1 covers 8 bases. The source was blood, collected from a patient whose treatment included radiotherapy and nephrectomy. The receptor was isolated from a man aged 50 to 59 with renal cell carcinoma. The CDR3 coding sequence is TGTGCCTGGATTCCGTGGACAGGGAAGAACACCGGGGAGCTGTTTTTT. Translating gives CAWIPWTGKNTGELFF.